Included here is one T cell receptor (beta chain) sequence, with context. The antigen is unknown. A read error may account for a junction end that differs from germline. The template was RNA from unsorted bulk tissue. The normal lung tissue was taken more than 3 cm from the tumor edge. Newly diagnosed lung cancer patients had thoracic surgery in China, August–late 2014, without prior chemotherapy. There are 13 residues in the CDR3. The germline gives CDR1 MGHRA, CDR2 YSYEKL. This sample is part of a study of tumor and adjacent non-tumor tissue in lung cancer. Study summary: Histology: around 13 adenocarcinoma, a couple of squamous cell carcinoma, 1 small cell lung cancer.

A modified ARM-PCR protocol with three rounds of nested PCR amplified TCRbeta. One entry per CDR3 protein results from TCRdb running MiXCR on the multiplex PCR reads. Found here are about 86,000 distinct CDR3 sequences, more than 65% of them singletons; the top ten hold 20% to 25%. Overall study findings and caveats: Significantly higher TCR diversity was found in tumor than normal lung.

This TCR was sampled from a woman in her forties or fifties with non-small cell lung cancer. Sequencing was done on a sample of distant non-tumor lung tissue. V is TRBV4-1 and J is TRBJ2-2; D may be TRBD2 (5 bases). CDR3 sequence reads: CVSTWEYIGELFF. CDR3 bases: TGCGTCAGCACGTGGGAGTACATCGGGGAGCTGTTTTTT.